Detailed here is one T cell receptor (beta chain). The data stem from a study of T cell changes during pregnancy in multiple sclerosis. Data came from immunoSEQ multiplex PCR; TCRdb stores just in-frame clones and leaves some out. The data hold over 30,000 clones, with roughly 90% observed a single time. Looked up from germline, CDR1 is SEHNR and CDR2 is FQNEAQ (reference sequence). The CDR3 sequence is 14 residues long. Trimming removed 8 bases from V and 8 bases from J; junction bases left unmatched: 10. The chain employs TRBV7-9 and TRBJ2-1; 9 bases line up with TRBD1. Source: CD8+ T cells from peripheral blood mononuclear cells, taken in the third trimester of pregnancy. This sequence originates from a female donor with multiple sclerosis, enrolled in a pregnancy study. CDR3 sequence reads: CASSTGQGFHEQFF. The CDR3 nucleotides are TGTGCCAGCTCTACGGGACAGGGATTCCATGAGCAGTTCTTC.